These 17 T cell receptor beta chains were sequenced from one sample in a study of T cell repertoires in cytomegalovirus infection. TCRdb re-called the reads with MiXCR, one entry per CDR3 protein. Seen here are nearly 700,000 distinct CDR3 sequences, 30% to 35% observed once, and the top ten hold 15% to 20%. Their antigens are not known. Here the sequenced sample was cultured PBMCs, taken from culture after CMV antigen stimulation. All receptors come from a human donor in good health (CMV status not recorded). Some clones in this sample may be carry-over from other donors' samples.

The chain joins TRBV2 to TRBJ1-6; D unresolved. The CDR3 loop spans 15 amino acids. In germline, CDR1 is SNHLY, CDR2 FYNNEI. Trimming removed 9 bases at V and 7 bases at J, with 19 bases between. This CDR3 is CASLLQTLGNSPLHF. The DNA of the CDR3 is TGTGCCAGTCTGTTACAGACTTTGGGAAATTCACCCCTCCACTTT.

This clonotype occurred once. This chain uses TRBV11-2 with TRBJ1-2, with a weak D call TRBD1 (6 bases). V was cut by 0 bases and J by 3 bases, with 14 bases left in between. The CDR3 is 16 amino acids. Per germline, CDR1 SGHAT and CDR2 FQNNGV. CDR3 coding DNA: TGTGCCAGCAGCTTAGATAGGCAGGGGACCTACTATGGCTACACCTTC. Translation: CASSLDRQGTYYGYTF.

This clonotype has just a few counts. This chain uses TRBV28 with TRBJ2-1, with TRBD1 matching 11 bases. This CDR3 region has 16 residues. Germline lookup yields CDR1 MDHEN and CDR2 SYDVKM. The junction had 11 bases not matched to a gene; V was cut back by 7 bases and J by 6 bases. DNA for the CDR3: TGTGCCAGCAAGGGGACGGGGACAGGGGGACGCAATGAGCAGTTCTTC. As protein: CASKGTGTGGRNEQFF.

This clonotype was seen a few times. This chain connects TRBV7-9 to TRBJ2-1; D not resolved. The CDR3 runs 16 residues. The germline V and J ends were trimmed by 4 bases and 0 bases, with 13 bases remaining between them. Germline assignment: CDR1 SEHNR and CDR2 FQNEAQ (reference sequence). CDR3 nucleotides: TGTGCCAGCAGCTCGCCCTCGGCGAGCTCCTACAATGAGCAGTTCTTC. This translates into CASSSPSASSYNEQFF. The whole variable domain, remainder taken from reference TRBV7-9 and TRBJ2-1, is DTGVSQNPRHKITKRGQNVTFRCDPISEHNRLYWYRQTLGQGPEFLTYFQNEAQLEKSRLLSDRFSAERPKGSFSTLEIQRTEQGDSAMYLCASSSPSASSYNEQFFGPGTRLTVL.

This clonotype was detected ten times or more. The junction and the germline gene differ at one end; a read error may be behind it. The chain carries TRBV12-3 or TRBV12-4 and TRBJ2-7; D call uncertain. The CDR3 sequence is 12 residues long. CDR3 region: CASSLVSYEQYF. In nucleotides, the CDR3 is TGTGCCAGCAGCTTAGTCTCCTACGAGCAGTACTTC.

The chain uses TRBV19 and TRBJ2-3; 7 bases match TRBD2. The CDR3 sequence is 15 residues long. V was pared by 5 bases and J by 0 bases, with 5 bases of the junction left unmatched. In germline, CDR1 is LNHDA, CDR2 SQIVND (reference sequence). Written as DNA, the CDR3 is TGTGCCAGTAGTGCGGGGGACTTTAGCACAGATACGCAGTATTTT. Translating gives CASSAGDFSTDTQYF.

Only one count was recorded for this clonotype. The V call is TRBV20-1, the J call TRBJ1-1, with D maybe TRBD1 (6 bases). From germline, CDR1 is DFQATT and CDR2 SNEGSKA (reference sequence). The CDR3 has 14 amino acids. The V and J ends lost 4 bases and 0 bases respectively, with 12 bases between them. The CDR3 DNA sequence: TGCAGTGCTAAACAGGGAGGTTTGAACACTGAAGCTTTCTTT. Encoded protein: CSAKQGGLNTEAFF.

This clonotype was detected only a few times. The rearrangement joins TRBV19 to TRBJ2-1; 8 bases align to TRBD1. The CDR3 is made up of 16 amino acids. The junction had 11 bases not matched to a gene; V was cut back by 6 bases and J by 4 bases. Germline V gene lookup returns CDR1 LNHDA and CDR2 SQIVND (reference sequence). CDR3 bases: TGTGCCAGTAGCCTCGACAGGGGCGAAAGATACAATGAGCAGTTCTTC. It codes for CASSLDRGERYNEQFF.

The chain carries TRBV7-2 and TRBJ2-5; D not resolved. The CDR3 is 13 amino acids. V shed 5 bases and J shed 7 bases, with 14 bases lying between them. Germline values: CDR1 SGHTA, CDR2 FQGNSA. CDR3 nucleotides: TGTGCCAGCAGCATGGACCGGACGGGGACCCAGTACTTC. As protein: CASSMDRTGTQYF.

The J gene is TRBJ2-2, the V gene TRBV28; D uncertain. Germline CDR1 MDHEN, CDR2 SYDVKM. CDR3 length: 12 residues. The V end lost 5 bases, the J end lost 4 bases, and 5 bases lay between the germline ends. CDR3: CASSLPTGELFF. The CDR3 coding sequence is TGTGCCAGCAGTCTACCCACCGGGGAGCTGTTTTTT.

The chain couples TRBV7-6 to TRBJ2-1; D is ambiguous. The V end lost 4 bases, the J end lost 12 bases, and 13 bases lay between the germline ends. This CDR3 has 12 residues. Germline assignment: CDR1 SGHVS and CDR2 FNYEAQ. The CDR3 is CASSSGSIRQFF. CDR3 coding DNA: TGTGCCAGCAGCTCCGGATCCATACGGCAGTTCTTC.

The V and J genes are TRBV4-1 and TRBJ2-7; a weak D match, TRBD1 (5 bases). Trimming removed 1 base at V and 5 bases at J, with 15 bases between. CDR1 and CDR2 from the germline V gene are MGHRA and YSYEKL. The CDR3 contains 15 residues. The chain's CDR3 is CASSQVRTRTDEQYF. In DNA form, the CDR3 reads TGCGCCAGCAGCCAAGTTCGGACAAGGACGGACGAGCAGTACTTC.

The chain couples TRBV4-2 to TRBJ2-6; TRBD1 might be the D (5 bases). Looked up from germline, CDR1 is LGHNA and CDR2 is YNFKEQ. The V and J ends lost 4 bases and 0 bases respectively, with 13 bases between them. The CDR3 loop spans 17 amino acids. The CDR3 here is CASSPRQSPSGANVLTF. The CDR3 DNA reads TGTGCCAGCAGCCCCAGACAGAGCCCCTCTGGGGCCAACGTCCTGACTTTC.

CDR3 sequence reads: CASRKRGSYNEQFF. The CDR3 DNA is TGTGCCAGCAGGAAGCGGGGCTCCTACAATGAGCAGTTCTTC. The chain links TRBV6-1 to TRBJ2-1; 7 bases align to TRBD2. The CDR3 is 14 amino acids. The germline V gene has CDR1 MNHNS and CDR2 SASEGT. Losses at the gene ends were 6 bases for V and 0 bases for J; bases not matched to a gene: 2.

The sample holds a few counts of this clonotype. The gene calls are TRBV7-8 and TRBJ2-7; TRBD1 or TRBD2 may be the D gene (5 bases each). V lost 5 bases to trimming and J lost 8 bases, with 22 bases between them. The CDR3 totals 15 residues. Looked up from germline, CDR1 is SGHVS and CDR2 is FQNEAQ. DNA of the CDR3: TGTGCCAGCAGCCCGGGCCGAATTCCGGGACGAAAGCAGTACTTC. Its translation: CASSPGRIPGRKQYF.

This clonotype was seen a handful of times. The CDR3 spells CASSPNMAQLTYEQYF. Here the CDR3 DNA reads TGCGCCAGCAGCCCAAACATGGCCCAGCTAACCTACGAGCAGTACTTC. The V gene is TRBV4-1, the J gene TRBJ2-7; D remains ambiguous. The CDR3 contains 16 residues. V was clipped by 4 bases and J by 2 bases, with 18 bases between them. Germline lookup yields CDR1 MGHRA and CDR2 YSYEKL.

Many counts were recorded for this clonotype. The rearrangement links TRBV7-9 to TRBJ2-3; tentative D call: TRBD2 (5 bases). The CDR3 runs to 12 residues. Deletions cut 5 bases from V and 5 bases from J, with 8 bases between. Germline CDR1 SEHNR, CDR2 FQNEAQ (reference sequence). CDR3 DNA sequence: TGTGCCAGCAGCCCTGGAGGAGATACGCAGTATTTT. Its translation: CASSPGGDTQYF.